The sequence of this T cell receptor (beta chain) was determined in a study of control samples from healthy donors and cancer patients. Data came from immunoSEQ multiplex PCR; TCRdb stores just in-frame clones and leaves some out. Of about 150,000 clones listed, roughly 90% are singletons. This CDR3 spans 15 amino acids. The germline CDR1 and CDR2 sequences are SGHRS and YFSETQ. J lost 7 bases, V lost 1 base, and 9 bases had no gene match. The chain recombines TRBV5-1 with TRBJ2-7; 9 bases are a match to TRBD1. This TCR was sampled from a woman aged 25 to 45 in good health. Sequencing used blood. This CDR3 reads CASSLPGTGFSEQYF. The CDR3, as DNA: TGCGCCAGCAGCTTGCCCGGGACAGGGTTTAGTGAGCAGTACTTC.